Below, 4 T cell receptor beta chains from the same sample are listed, as sequenced in a study of T cells in Graves' hyperthyroidism and ophthalmopathy. RNA transcripts yielded amplified TCR beta CDR3 regions. The HTBI primer set served for first-round RT-PCR of the TCR CDR3. TCRdb independently ran MiXCR on the multiplex PCR reads; one entry per CDR3 protein. The data show around 450,000 distinct CDR3 sequences, with less than 20% seen just once and roughly 14% held by the top ten. The specimen was blood. These receptors came from a woman aged 18-29 years with Graves' hyperthyroidism.

The table lists this clonotype with many counts. This rearrangement joins TRBV11-2 to TRBJ2-3; the match to TRBD2 covers 10 bases. Trimming removed 5 bases from V and 0 bases from J; junction bases left unmatched: 5. Germline CDR1 reads SGHAT; CDR2 reads FQNNGV. The CDR3 loop spans 16 amino acids. This chain's CDR3 is CASSLLAGGSTDTQYF. The CDR3 bases are TGTGCCAGCAGCCTATTAGCGGGGGGAAGCACAGATACGCAGTATTTT.

Only a few counts were recorded for this clonotype. The chain joins TRBV11-2 to TRBJ2-6; TRBD1 might be the D (6 bases). This CDR3 contains 18 residues. The V gene's germline CDR1 is SGHAT and CDR2 FQNNGV. The germline V and J ends were trimmed by 1 base and 0 bases, with 13 bases remaining between them. The CDR3: CASSLAGPGVSGANVLTF. CDR3 in DNA: TGTGCCAGCAGCTTAGCGGGCCCAGGGGTCTCTGGGGCCAACGTCCTGACTTTC.

The genes are TRBV20-1 and TRBJ1-2; 9 bases fit TRBD1. The germline CDR1 and CDR2 sequences are DFQATT and SNEGSKA (reference sequence). The CDR3 runs to 16 residues. V lost 0 bases, J lost 6 bases, and 11 bases stayed unmatched. Here the CDR3 reads CSARDPRTGERDGYTF. The CDR3 coding sequence is TGCAGTGCTAGAGATCCAAGGACAGGGGAACGGGATGGCTACACCTTC.

There are many counts of this clonotype. V gene TRBV28 combines with J gene TRBJ1-1, with TRBD1 matching 8 bases. J gave up 4 bases and V 7 bases, and 14 bases lay outside the gene matches. This CDR3 is 16 amino acids long. The germline V gene has CDR1 MDHEN and CDR2 SYDVKM. DNA of the CDR3: TGTGCCAGCAACTTGGGCAGGGGGCGTGTGGGCACTGAAGCTTTCTTT. Its translation: CASNLGRGRVGTEAFF.